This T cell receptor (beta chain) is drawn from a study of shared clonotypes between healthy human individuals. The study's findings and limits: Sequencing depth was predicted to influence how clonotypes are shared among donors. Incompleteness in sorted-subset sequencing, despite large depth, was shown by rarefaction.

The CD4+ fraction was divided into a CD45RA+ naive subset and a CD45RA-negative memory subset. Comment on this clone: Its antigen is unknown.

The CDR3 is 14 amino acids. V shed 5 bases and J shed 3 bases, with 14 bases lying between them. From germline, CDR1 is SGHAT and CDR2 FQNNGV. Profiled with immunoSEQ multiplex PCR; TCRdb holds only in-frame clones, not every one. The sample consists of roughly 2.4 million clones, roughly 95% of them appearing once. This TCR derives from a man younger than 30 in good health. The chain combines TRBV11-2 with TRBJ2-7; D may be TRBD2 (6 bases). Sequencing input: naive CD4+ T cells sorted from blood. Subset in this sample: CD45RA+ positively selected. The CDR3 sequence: CASSLRDWNYEQYF. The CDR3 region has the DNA TGTGCCAGCAGCCTCCGGGACTGGAACTACGAGCAGTACTTC. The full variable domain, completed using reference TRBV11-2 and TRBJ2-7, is EAGVAQSPRYKIIEKRQSVAFWCNPISGHATLYWYQQILGQGPKLLIQFQNNGVVDDSQLPKDRFSAERLKGVDSTLKIQPAKLEDSAVYLCASSLRDWNYEQYFGPGTRLTVT.